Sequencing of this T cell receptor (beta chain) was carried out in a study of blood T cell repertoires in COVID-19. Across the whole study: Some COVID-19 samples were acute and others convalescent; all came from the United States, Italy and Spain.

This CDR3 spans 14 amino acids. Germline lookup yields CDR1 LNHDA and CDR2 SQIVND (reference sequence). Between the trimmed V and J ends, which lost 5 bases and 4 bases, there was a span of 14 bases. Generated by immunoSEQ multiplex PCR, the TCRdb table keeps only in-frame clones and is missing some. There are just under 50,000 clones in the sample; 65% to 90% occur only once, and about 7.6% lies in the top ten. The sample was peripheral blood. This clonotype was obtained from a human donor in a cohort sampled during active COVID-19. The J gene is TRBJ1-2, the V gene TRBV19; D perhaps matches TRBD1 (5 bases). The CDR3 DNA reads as TGTGCCAGTAGTGCCGAAAGGGGTGGCTATGGCTACACCTTC. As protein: CASSAERGGYGYTF.